The source of this TCR beta chain is a study of blood T cell repertoires in COVID-19. Enrollment of patients from Seattle took place during active infection, with longitudinal follow-up. The repertoire was sequenced with immunoSEQ multiplex PCR; TCRdb's copy has only in-frame clones and lacks some. Altogether approximately 93,000 clones are present, roughly 88% being singletons, with the ten largest covering around 2%. The source material was peripheral blood. This clonotype originated in a man aged 50 to 60 with COVID-19, enrolled during active disease.

The CDR3 DNA follows: TGTGCCAGCAGTTTATCTGCGGGGTATGAAAAACTGTTTTTT. Its protein is CASSLSAGYEKLFF. The rearrangement links TRBV27 to TRBJ1-4; no clear D gene. The germline CDR1 and CDR2 sequences are MNHEY and SMNVEV (reference sequence). The CDR3 contains 14 residues. Trimming took 0 bases from V and 6 from J, leaving 8 bases between them.